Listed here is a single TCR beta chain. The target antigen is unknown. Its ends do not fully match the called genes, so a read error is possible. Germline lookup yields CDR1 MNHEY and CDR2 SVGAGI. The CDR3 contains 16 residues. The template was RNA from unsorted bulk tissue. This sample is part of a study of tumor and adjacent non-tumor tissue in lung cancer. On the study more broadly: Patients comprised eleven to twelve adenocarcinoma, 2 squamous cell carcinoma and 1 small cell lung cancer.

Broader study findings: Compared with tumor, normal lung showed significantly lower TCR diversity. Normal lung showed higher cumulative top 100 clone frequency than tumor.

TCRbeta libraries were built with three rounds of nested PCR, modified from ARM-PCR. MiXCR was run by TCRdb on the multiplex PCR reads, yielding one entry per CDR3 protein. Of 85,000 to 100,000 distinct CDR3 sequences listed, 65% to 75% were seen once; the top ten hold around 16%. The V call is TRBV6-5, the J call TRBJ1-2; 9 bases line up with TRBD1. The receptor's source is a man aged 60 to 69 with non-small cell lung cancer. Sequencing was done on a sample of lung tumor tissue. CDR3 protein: CVSSASNQGQGNGYTF. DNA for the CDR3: TGTGTCAGCAGTGCATCCAACCAGGGACAGGGAAACGGCTACACCTTC.